This passage covers 11 T cell receptor beta chains from one sample sequenced in a study of cytomegalovirus exposure and HLA in healthy donors. Clones were read by immunoSEQ multiplex PCR, and TCRdb kept only the in-frame ones, dropping some. Among about 280,000 clones listed, roughly 88% were seen once. Source material: PBMCs. These TCRs come from a woman under 30 in good health and CMV-seronegative.

V gene TRBV29-1 combines with J gene TRBJ2-5; TRBD1 is a possible D gene (6 bases). Trimming took off 6 bases at V and 6 bases at J, with 14 bases between the two ends. CDR3 size: 12 residues. Germline CDR1 SQVTM, CDR2 ANQGSEA. The CDR3 loop is CSVDRGGQTQYF. The CDR3 DNA reads TGCAGCGTGGACAGAGGCGGCCAGACCCAGTACTTC.

This sequence joins TRBV15 and TRBJ1-2; a possible D gene is TRBD1 (6 bases). CDR3 length: 15 residues. The germline V gene has CDR1 LNHNV and CDR2 YYDKDF (reference sequence). V was pared by 2 bases and J by 1 base, with 11 bases between. The CDR3 DNA sequence: TGTGCCACCAGCAGAAGGCAGGGGTTTAACTATGGCTACACCTTC. Translation: CATSRRQGFNYGYTF.

This rearrangement joins TRBV19 to TRBJ2-2; the D gene is possibly TRBD1 (5 bases). The CDR3 is 14 residues long. V lost 7 bases and J lost 2, with 11 bases in between. Germline V lookup: CDR1 LNHDA, CDR2 SQIVND (reference sequence). This CDR3 is CASNRQINTGELFF. Written as DNA, the CDR3 is TGTGCCAGTAATCGACAGATTAACACCGGGGAGCTGTTTTTT.

The genes are TRBV23-1 and TRBJ2-5; possibly TRBD2 for D (6 bases). TRBV23-1 is noted as an ORF with a role that remains uncertain. V was cut by 2 bases and J by 1 base, with 11 bases left in between. The CDR3 has 15 amino acids. CDR3 loop: CASSQPSDSQETQYF. For the CDR3, the DNA is TGCGCCAGCAGTCAACCTAGCGATTCCCAAGAGACCCAGTACTTC.

CDR3: CASSQEGANTEAFF. The CDR3 DNA is TGTGCCAGCAGCCAGGAGGGAGCGAACACTGAAGCTTTCTTT. The V and J genes are TRBV4-2 and TRBJ1-1; D is ambiguous. From germline, CDR1 is LGHNA and CDR2 YNFKEQ. V was cut by 3 bases and J by 1 base, with 9 bases left in between. The CDR3 runs to 14 residues.

The rearrangement uses TRBV7-9 and TRBJ2-7, with TRBD2 matching 11 bases. This CDR3 comprises 17 residues. The V gene's germline CDR1 is SEHNR and CDR2 FQNEAQ (reference sequence). J was trimmed by 3 bases and V by 6 bases; bases with no gene match: 13. The DNA of the CDR3 is TGTGCCAGCAGTCCGGGACTAGCGGAAGGAAACTTCTACGAGCAGTACTTC. It codes for CASSPGLAEGNFYEQYF. Combining the CDR3 with reference TRBV7-9 and TRBJ2-7 gives the whole variable domain DTGVSQNPRHKITKRGQNVTFRCDPISEHNRLYWYRQTLGQGPEFLTYFQNEAQLEKSRLLSDRFSAERPKGSFSTLEIQRTEQGDSAMYLCASSPGLAEGNFYEQYFGPGTRLTVT.

The chain is built from TRBV2 and TRBJ2-5, with 7 bases aligning to TRBD1. This CDR3 has 14 amino acids. CDR1 is SNHLY and CDR2 is FYNNEI in the germline V gene. With V trimmed by 5 bases and J by 1 base, 4 bases remained unmatched. CDR3: CASSRDRSQETQYF. DNA of the CDR3: TGTGCCAGCAGTCGGGACAGAAGCCAAGAGACCCAGTACTTC. Combining the CDR3 with reference TRBV2 and TRBJ2-5 gives the whole variable domain EPEVTQTPSHQVTQMGQEVILRCVPISNHLYFYWYRQILGQKVEFLVSFYNNEISEKSEIFDDQFSVERPDGSNFTLKIRSTKLEDSAMYFCASSRDRSQETQYFGPGTRLLVL.

This chain uses TRBV7-3 with TRBJ1-5; D is unresolved. V lost 6 bases, J lost 4 bases, and 10 bases lay in between. The CDR3 consists of 13 residues. In germline, CDR1 is SGHTA, CDR2 FQGTGA. Here the CDR3 reads CASRVLANQPQHF. In DNA, the CDR3 is TGTGCCAGCAGGGTCTTAGCAAATCAGCCCCAGCATTTT.

J is TRBJ2-4 and V is TRBV28, with TRBD2 as a possible D gene (6 bases). V lost 4 bases to trimming and J lost 2 bases, with 18 bases between them. Germline CDR1 reads MDHEN; CDR2 reads SYDVKM. This CDR3 has 17 amino acids. The CDR3 nucleotides read TGTGCCAGCAGTTCCTACAGAATCTGGGACTCCAAAAACATTCAGTACTTC. Protein product: CASSSYRIWDSKNIQYF.

The genes are TRBV4-1 and TRBJ1-1; D is unresolved. CDR1 is MGHRA and CDR2 is YSYEKL in the germline V gene. Trimming removed 4 bases at V and 6 bases at J, with 12 bases between. The CDR3 loop spans 13 amino acids. The CDR3 bases are TGCGCCAGCAGCCTCCCGTTGGGCGCTGAAGCTTTCTTT. Its translation: CASSLPLGAEAFF.

The chain has TRBV5-4 and TRBJ2-7; 7 bases are shared with TRBD1. This CDR3 has 15 residues. V shed 0 bases and J 3 bases; nucleotides not matched to a gene: 6. Germline values: CDR1 SGHNT, CDR2 YYREEE (reference sequence). The CDR3 region is CASSLDPGGSYEQYF. DNA for the CDR3: TGTGCCAGCAGCTTGGATCCAGGGGGAAGCTACGAGCAGTACTTC.